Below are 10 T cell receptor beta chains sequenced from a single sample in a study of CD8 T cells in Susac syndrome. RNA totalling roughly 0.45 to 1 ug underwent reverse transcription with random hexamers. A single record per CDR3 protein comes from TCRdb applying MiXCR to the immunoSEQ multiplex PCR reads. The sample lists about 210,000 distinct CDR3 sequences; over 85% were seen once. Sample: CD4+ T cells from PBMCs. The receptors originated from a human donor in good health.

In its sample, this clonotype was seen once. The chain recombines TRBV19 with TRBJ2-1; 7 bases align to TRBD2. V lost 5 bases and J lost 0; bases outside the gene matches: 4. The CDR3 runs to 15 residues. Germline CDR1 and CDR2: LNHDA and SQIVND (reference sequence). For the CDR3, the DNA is TGTGCCAGTAGTCCCGTAGCGGGCTCCTACAATGAGCAGTTCTTC. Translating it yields CASSPVAGSYNEQFF.

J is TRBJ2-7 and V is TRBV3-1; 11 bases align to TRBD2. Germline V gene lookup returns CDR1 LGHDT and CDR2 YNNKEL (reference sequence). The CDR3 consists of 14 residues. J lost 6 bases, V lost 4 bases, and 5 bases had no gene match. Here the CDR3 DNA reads TGTGCCAGCAGCCCCTCTAGCGGGGGGACCGAGCAGTACTTC. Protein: CASSPSSGGTEQYF.

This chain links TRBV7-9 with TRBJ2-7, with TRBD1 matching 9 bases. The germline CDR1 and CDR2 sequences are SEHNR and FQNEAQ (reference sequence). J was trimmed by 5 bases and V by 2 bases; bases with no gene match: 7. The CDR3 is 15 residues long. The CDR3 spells CASSLSGQGSHEQYV. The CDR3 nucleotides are TGTGCCAGCAGCTTATCCGGACAGGGGTCCCACGAGCAGTACGTC.

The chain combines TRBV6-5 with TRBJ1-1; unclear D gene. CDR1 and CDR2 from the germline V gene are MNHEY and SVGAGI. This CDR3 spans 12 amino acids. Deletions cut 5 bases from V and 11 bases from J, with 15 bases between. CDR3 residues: CASSLPLSGAFF. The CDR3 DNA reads TGTGCCAGCAGTCTGCCGTTGAGCGGCGCTTTCTTT.

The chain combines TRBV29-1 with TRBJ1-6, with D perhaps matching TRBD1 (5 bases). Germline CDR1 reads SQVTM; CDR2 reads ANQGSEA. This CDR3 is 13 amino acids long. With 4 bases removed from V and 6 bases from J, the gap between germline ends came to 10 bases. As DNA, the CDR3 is TGCAGCGTTGGGCCCGGGGCTAATTCACCCCTCCACTTT. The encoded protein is CSVGPGANSPLHF.

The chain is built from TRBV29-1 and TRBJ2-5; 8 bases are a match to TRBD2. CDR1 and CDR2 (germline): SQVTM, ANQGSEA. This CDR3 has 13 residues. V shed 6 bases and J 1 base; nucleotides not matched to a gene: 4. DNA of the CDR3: TGCAGCGTGTCAACTAGCGGCCAAGAGACCCAGTACTTC. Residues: CSVSTSGQETQYF.

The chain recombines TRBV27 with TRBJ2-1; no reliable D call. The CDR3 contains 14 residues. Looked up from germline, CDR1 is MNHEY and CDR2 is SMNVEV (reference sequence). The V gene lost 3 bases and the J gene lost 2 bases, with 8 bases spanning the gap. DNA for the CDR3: TGTGCCAGCAGTTTCATGCGCCCCTACAATGAGCAGTTCTTC. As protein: CASSFMRPYNEQFF.

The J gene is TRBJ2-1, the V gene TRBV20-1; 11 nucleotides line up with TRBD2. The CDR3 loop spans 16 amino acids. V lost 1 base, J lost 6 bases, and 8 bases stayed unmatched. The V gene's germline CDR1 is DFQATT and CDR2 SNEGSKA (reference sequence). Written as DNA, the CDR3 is TGCAGTGCTAGAGTAGCGGGGGGGCAGGGTGCCAATGAGCAGTTCTTC. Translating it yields CSARVAGGQGANEQFF.

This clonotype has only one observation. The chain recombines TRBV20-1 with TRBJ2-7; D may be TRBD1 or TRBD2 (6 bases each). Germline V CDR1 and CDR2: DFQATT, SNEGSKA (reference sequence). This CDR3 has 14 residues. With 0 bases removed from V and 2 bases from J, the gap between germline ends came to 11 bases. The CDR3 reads CSARETGRPYEQYF. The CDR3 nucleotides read TGCAGTGCTAGAGAAACAGGGAGGCCCTACGAGCAGTACTTC.

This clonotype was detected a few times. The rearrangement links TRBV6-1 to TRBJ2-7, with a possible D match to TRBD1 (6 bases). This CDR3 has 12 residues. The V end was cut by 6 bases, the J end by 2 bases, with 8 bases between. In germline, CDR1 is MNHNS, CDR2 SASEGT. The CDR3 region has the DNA TGTGCCAGCAGGACAGGTACCTACGAGCAGTACTTC. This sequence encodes CASRTGTYEQYF.